This paragraph covers one TCR beta chain sequence. These data belong to a study of blood T cell repertoires in COVID-19. For the study at large: Samples came from the United States, Italy and Spain, spanning acute and convalescent COVID-19.

The CDR3 is made up of 15 amino acids. Germline V gene data show CDR1 as SGHRS and CDR2 as YFSETQ. Between the trimmed V and J ends, which lost 0 bases and 5 bases, there was a span of 14 bases. Profiling relied on immunoSEQ multiplex PCR, and the TCRdb table lists in-frame clones only, not all of them. The sample has approximately 250,000 clones; 70% to 90% are singletons. This chain connects TRBV5-1 to TRBJ1-2; weak D call: TRBD1 (6 bases). Sequences were obtained from PBMCs or T cells enriched from blood (not recorded which). The source of this sequence is a woman aged 30 to 39 with acute COVID-19. CDR3 in amino acids: CASSLVGGADYGYTF. The CDR3 DNA reads as TGCGCCAGCAGCTTGGTCGGGGGGGCTGATTATGGCTACACCTTC. The whole variable domain, remainder taken from reference TRBV5-1 and TRBJ1-2, is KAGVTQTPRYLIKTRGQQVTLSCSPISGHRSVSWYQQTPGQGLQFLFEYFSETQRNKGNFPGRFSGRQFSNSRSEMNVSTLELGDSALYLCASSLVGGADYGYTFGSGTRLTVV.